This T cell receptor (beta chain) was captured in a study of early T cells in non-severe SARS-CoV-2 infection. Looking at the study overall: Sequenced material consisted of bulk RNA (from unsorted whole blood), and chains were unpaired.

This clonotype was observed at least ten times. Individual cDNA molecules were tagged with unique molecular identifiers. Using its own MiXCR run on the 5' RACE reads, TCRdb lists one record per CDR3 protein. This table has tens of thousands of distinct CDR3 sequences, about 7.7% appearing once. This TCR was recovered from an adult who was a healthcare worker with PCR-confirmed SARS-CoV-2 infection or an uninfected control (not recorded which). The source material was whole blood, sampled at baseline.

The CDR3 protein is CAISGTGLAGETANEQFF. In DNA form, the CDR3 reads TGTGCCATCAGCGGCACCGGTTTAGCGGGAGAGACGGCTAATGAGCAGTTCTTC. This chain joins TRBV10-3 and TRBJ2-1; 9 positions agree with TRBD2. The V gene's germline CDR1 is ENHRY and CDR2 SYGVKD. The V segment lost 6 bases and the J segment 7 bases; nucleotides outside the gene matches: 19. The CDR3 is made up of 18 amino acids.